Listed below are T cell receptor beta chains from one sample, sequenced in a study of blood T cell repertoires in COVID-19. Using immunoSEQ multiplex PCR, the repertoire was profiled, and TCRdb retains in-frame clones only, with some absent. The table has about 370,000 clones, more than 70% seen once. The sample comprised peripheral blood. These receptor sequences come from a woman aged 30 to 39 with COVID-19, enrolled during active disease. CDR3s include the opening cysteine and the closing phenylalanine or tryptophan. Fields, in order: D gene, V gene, J gene, clone size, CDR3 DNA, CDR3 protein. The D gene is left open where the match is weak. Clone size, where shown, is once, few, many, or a class for clones that have expanded.

d_call: TRBD1; v_call: TRBV10-3; j_call: TRBJ2-3; clone_size: -; cdr3_nt: TGTGCCATCAGCCGGGACAGCGCCACAGATACGCAGTATTTT; cdr3_aa: CAISRDSATDTQYF
d_call: -; v_call: TRBV12-3/TRBV12-4; j_call: TRBJ2-1; clone_size: -; cdr3_nt: TGTGCCAGCGGGGGCGGGGAGCAGTTCTTC; cdr3_aa: CASGGGEQFF
d_call: TRBD1; v_call: TRBV29-1; j_call: TRBJ2-4; clone_size: -; cdr3_nt: TGCAGCGTCGGGACAGGGGAAGCCAAAAACATTCAGTACTTC; cdr3_aa: CSVGTGEAKNIQYF
d_call: -; v_call: TRBV28; j_call: TRBJ2-7; clone_size: -; cdr3_nt: TGTGCCAGCAGTTTACCGGACAGTGCCTACGAGCAGTACTTC; cdr3_aa: CASSLPDSAYEQYF
d_call: TRBD2; v_call: TRBV9; j_call: TRBJ2-5; clone_size: -; cdr3_nt: TGTGCCAGCAGCGTAGGGGGAGCGGGGCCTCTAGGGGAGACCCAGTACTTC; cdr3_aa: CASSVGGAGPLGETQYF
d_call: TRBD2; v_call: TRBV3-1/TRBV3-2; j_call: TRBJ2-2; clone_size: -; cdr3_nt: TGTGCCAGCAAACCCAGCGGGAGGGCTTTCGGGGAGCTGTTTTTT; cdr3_aa: CASKPSGRAFGELFF
d_call: -; v_call: TRBV5-8; j_call: TRBJ2-2; clone_size: -; cdr3_nt: TGTGCCAGCAGCCTCGGCAGGGAGGCCGGGGAGCTGTTTTTT; cdr3_aa: CASSLGREAGELFF
d_call: TRBD2; v_call: TRBV10-1; j_call: TRBJ2-1; clone_size: -; cdr3_nt: TGCGCCAGCAGTGACTCGGCTAGCGGATCCTTTAGCTCCTACAATGAGCAGTTCTTC; cdr3_aa: CASSDSASGSFSSYNEQFF
d_call: TRBD2; v_call: TRBV7-6; j_call: TRBJ2-3; clone_size: -; cdr3_nt: TGTGCCAGCAGCCGATATAGCGGGGGGGTTACGGTTACGCAGTATTTT; cdr3_aa: CASSRYSGGVTVTQYF
d_call: TRBD1; v_call: TRBV5-1; j_call: TRBJ1-6; clone_size: -; cdr3_nt: TGCGCCAGCAGCCCCGGGACAGGGGGTAAGAATTCACCCCTCCACTTT; cdr3_aa: CASSPGTGGKNSPLHF
d_call: TRBD2; v_call: TRBV11-3; j_call: TRBJ2-1; clone_size: once; cdr3_nt: TGTGCCAGCAGCTTGGGACTAACGGGGAATGAGCAGTTCTTC; cdr3_aa: CASSLGLTGNEQFF
d_call: -; v_call: TRBV15; j_call: TRBJ2-1; clone_size: once; cdr3_nt: TGTGCCACCAGCCCCCGACTAGACAATGAGCAGTTCTTC; cdr3_aa: CATSPRLDNEQFF
d_call: -; v_call: TRBV11-2; j_call: TRBJ2-5; clone_size: -; cdr3_nt: TGTGCCAGCAGTCAACCGGGACAAGGGCAAGAGACCCAGTACTTC; cdr3_aa: CASSQPGQGQETQYF
d_call: -; v_call: TRBV28; j_call: TRBJ1-2; clone_size: -; cdr3_nt: TGTGCCAGCAGTCCCGACAGGAACTATGGCTACACCTTC; cdr3_aa: CASSPDRNYGYTF
d_call: -; v_call: TRBV18; j_call: TRBJ2-1; clone_size: -; cdr3_nt: TGTGCCAGCTCACCGCGAAGGGGGGGCACGTACAATGAGCAGTTCTTC; cdr3_aa: CASSPRRGGTYNEQFF
d_call: TRBD1; v_call: TRBV7-8; j_call: TRBJ1-6; clone_size: -; cdr3_nt: TGTGCCAGCAGCTTAGGGGACAGGTATTCACCCCTCCACTTT; cdr3_aa: CASSLGDRYSPLHF
d_call: TRBD1; v_call: TRBV5-1; j_call: TRBJ2-2; clone_size: -; cdr3_nt: TGCGCCAGCAGCCGGGACAGCAGTAACACCGGGGAGCTGTTTTTT; cdr3_aa: CASSRDSSNTGELFF